This T cell receptor beta chain is drawn from a study of cytomegalovirus exposure and HLA in healthy donors. The PCR used 60 Vbeta and 13 Jbeta primers. The table came from immunoSEQ multiplex PCR; TCRdb's copy has only in-frame clones and leaves some out. The table records about 150,000 clones, around 77% of them present only once. This clone was detected a few times. The sequencing input was PBMCs. The clonotype originates from a man younger than 45 in good health and CMV-seronegative.

This CDR3 is CASSSLIGRAEAFF. The CDR3 nucleotides are TGTGCCAGCAGTTCACTGATTGGTCGCGCTGAAGCTTTCTTT. This chain uses TRBV6-5 with TRBJ1-1, with unresolved D. This CDR3 has 14 amino acids. The V and J ends lost 4 bases and 6 bases respectively, with 15 bases between them. Germline V CDR1 and CDR2: MNHEY, SVGAGI.